In this sample, the clone carrying this T cell receptor (beta chain) turned up many times. Its cognate antigen is unknown. After removal of 1 base from V and 5 bases from J, the junction contained 6 bases not matched to a gene. Germline CDR1 is LGHNT and CDR2 is FRNRAP. The CDR3 has 16 amino acids. This entry comes from a study of T cells after yellow fever vaccination. TCRdb passed the 5' RACE reads through MiXCR, listing each CDR3 protein once. This sample has 550,000 to 750,000 distinct CDR3 sequences, with around an eighth found just once. Overall study findings and caveats: Clones that expanded after primary vaccination mostly reappeared after the booster (approximately 96% CD4, approximately 85% CD8).

This sequence joins TRBV12-5 and TRBJ2-1; 9 bases match TRBD1. The sequenced sample was PBMCs, obtained on the day of the yellow fever booster vaccination. The TCR sequence derives from a young man who received the YFV17D yellow fever vaccine. The CDR3 DNA is TGTGCTAGTGGTTTGGCGACCGGGACAGGGAACAATGAGCAGTTCTTC. Its protein is CASGLATGTGNNEQFF.